The T cell receptor (beta chain) under discussion was sequenced for a study of T cell changes during pregnancy in multiple sclerosis. Repertoires were generated with immunoSEQ multiplex PCR, while TCRdb's copy carries only in-frame clones and drops some. Among about 93,000 clones listed, roughly 92% were seen once. The source of this sequence is a female donor with multiple sclerosis, enrolled in a pregnancy study. Sequencing was performed on peripheral blood, taken after pregnancy.

CDR3 nucleotide sequence: TGTGCCAGCCGAAGAACAGGTCCCCTTTACAATGAGCAGTTCTTC. This encodes CASRRTGPLYNEQFF. The chain has TRBV27 and TRBJ2-1; TRBD1 might be the D (5 bases). Between the trimmed V and J ends, which lost 8 bases and 4 bases, there was a span of 18 bases. Per the germline V gene, CDR1 is MNHEY and CDR2 is SMNVEV (reference sequence). The CDR3 is made up of 15 amino acids.